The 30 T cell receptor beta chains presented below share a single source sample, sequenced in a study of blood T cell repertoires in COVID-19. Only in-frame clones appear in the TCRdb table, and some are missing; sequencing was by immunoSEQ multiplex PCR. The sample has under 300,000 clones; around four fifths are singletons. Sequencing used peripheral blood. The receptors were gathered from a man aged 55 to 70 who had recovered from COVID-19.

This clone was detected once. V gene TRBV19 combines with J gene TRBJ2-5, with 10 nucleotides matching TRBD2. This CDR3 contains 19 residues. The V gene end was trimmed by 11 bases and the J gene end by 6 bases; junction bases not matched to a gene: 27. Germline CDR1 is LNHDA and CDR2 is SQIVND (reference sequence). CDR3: CASPRHERGGPGAVQTQYF. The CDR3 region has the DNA TGTGCCTCCCCTAGGCACGAGCGGGGGGGGCCTGGCGCGGTACAGACCCAGTACTTC.

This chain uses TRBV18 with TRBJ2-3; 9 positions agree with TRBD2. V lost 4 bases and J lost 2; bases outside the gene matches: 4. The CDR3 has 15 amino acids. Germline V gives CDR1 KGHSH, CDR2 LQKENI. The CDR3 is CASSRIAGATDTQYF. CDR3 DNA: TGTGCCAGCTCACGTATAGCGGGGGCCACAGATACGCAGTATTTT.

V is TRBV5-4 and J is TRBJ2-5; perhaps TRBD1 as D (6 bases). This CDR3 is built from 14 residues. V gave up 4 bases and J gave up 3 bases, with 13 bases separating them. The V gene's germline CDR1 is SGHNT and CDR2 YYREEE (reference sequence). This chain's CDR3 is CASSKKAGEETQYF. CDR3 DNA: TGTGCCAGCAGCAAAAAGGCAGGGGAAGAGACCCAGTACTTC.

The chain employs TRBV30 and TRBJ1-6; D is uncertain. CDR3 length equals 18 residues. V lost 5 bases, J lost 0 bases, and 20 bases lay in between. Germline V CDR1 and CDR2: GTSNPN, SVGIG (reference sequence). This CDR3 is CAWRRYDVQSSYNSPLHF. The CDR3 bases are TGTGCCTGGCGACGTTACGATGTACAGAGCTCCTATAATTCACCCCTCCACTTT. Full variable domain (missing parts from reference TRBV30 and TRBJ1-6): SQTIHQWPATLVQPVGSPLSLECTVEGTSNPNLYWYRQAAGRGLQLLFYSVGIGQISSEVPQNLSASRPQDRQFILSSKKLLLSDSGFYLCAWRRYDVQSSYNSPLHFGNGTRLTVT.

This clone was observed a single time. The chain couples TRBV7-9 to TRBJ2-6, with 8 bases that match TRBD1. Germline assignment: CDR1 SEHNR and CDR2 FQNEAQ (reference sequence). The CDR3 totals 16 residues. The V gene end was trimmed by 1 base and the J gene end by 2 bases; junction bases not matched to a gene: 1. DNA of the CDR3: TGTGCCAGCAGCTTAGTACAGGGGGCTGGGGCCAACGTCCTGACTTTC. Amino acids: CASSLVQGAGANVLTF.

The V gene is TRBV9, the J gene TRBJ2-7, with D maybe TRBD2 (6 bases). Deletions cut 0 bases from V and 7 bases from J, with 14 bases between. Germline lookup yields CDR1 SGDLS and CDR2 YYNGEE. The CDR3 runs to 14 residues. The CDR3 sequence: CASSVGAGAWEQYF. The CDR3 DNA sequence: TGTGCCAGCAGCGTAGGAGCGGGTGCTTGGGAGCAGTACTTC.

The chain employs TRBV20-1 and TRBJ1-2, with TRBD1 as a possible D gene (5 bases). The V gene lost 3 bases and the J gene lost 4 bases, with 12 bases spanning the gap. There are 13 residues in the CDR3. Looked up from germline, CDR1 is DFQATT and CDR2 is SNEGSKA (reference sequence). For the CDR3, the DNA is TGCAGTGCTAGTCCCCAGGGCGGCTATGGCTACACCTTC. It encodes CSASPQGGYGYTF.

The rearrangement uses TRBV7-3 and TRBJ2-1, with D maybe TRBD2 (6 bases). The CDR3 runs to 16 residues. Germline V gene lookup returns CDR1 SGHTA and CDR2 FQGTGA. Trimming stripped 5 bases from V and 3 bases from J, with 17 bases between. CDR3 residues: CASSLLPGLNYNEQFF. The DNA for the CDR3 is TGTGCCAGCAGCCTTCTCCCGGGACTGAACTACAATGAGCAGTTCTTC.

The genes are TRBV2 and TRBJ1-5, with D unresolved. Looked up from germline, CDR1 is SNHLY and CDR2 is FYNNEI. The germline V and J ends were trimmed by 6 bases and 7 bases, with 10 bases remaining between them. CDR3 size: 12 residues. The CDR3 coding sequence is TGTGCCAGCAGCGCAAGGCGGCAGCCCCAGCATTTT. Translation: CASSARRQPQHF.

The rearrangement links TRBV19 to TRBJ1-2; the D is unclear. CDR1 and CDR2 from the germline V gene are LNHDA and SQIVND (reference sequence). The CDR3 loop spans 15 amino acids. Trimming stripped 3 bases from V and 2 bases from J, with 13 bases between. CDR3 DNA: TGTGCCAGTAGTATTCCTGGGGAGGCCAACTATGGCTACACCTTC. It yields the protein CASSIPGEANYGYTF. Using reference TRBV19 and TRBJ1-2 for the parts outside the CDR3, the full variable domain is DGGITQSPKYLFRKEGQNVTLSCEQNLNHDAMYWYRQDPGQGLRLIYYSQIVNDFQKGDIAEGYSVSREKKESFPLTVTSAQKNPTAFYLCASSIPGEANYGYTFGSGTRLTVV.

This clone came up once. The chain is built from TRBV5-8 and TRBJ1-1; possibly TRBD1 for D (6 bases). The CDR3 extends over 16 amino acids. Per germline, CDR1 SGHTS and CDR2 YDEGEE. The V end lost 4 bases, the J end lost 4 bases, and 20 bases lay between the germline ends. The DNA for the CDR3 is TGTGCCAGCAGCCGACAGGTGGGGTCGAGAGGCACTGAAGCTTTCTTT. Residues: CASSRQVGSRGTEAFF. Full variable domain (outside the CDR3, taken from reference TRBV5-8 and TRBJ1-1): EAGVTQSPTHLIKTRGQQATLRCSPISGHTSVYWYQQALGLGLQFLLWYDEGEERNRGNFPPRFSGRQFPNYSSELNVNALELEDSALYLCASSRQVGSRGTEAFFGQGTRLTVV.

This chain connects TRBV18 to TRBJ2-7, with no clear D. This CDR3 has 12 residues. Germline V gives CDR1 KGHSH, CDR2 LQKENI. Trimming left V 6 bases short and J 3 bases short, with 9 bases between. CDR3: CASSLENYEQYF. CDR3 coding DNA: TGTGCCAGCTCTCTCGAGAACTACGAGCAGTACTTC.

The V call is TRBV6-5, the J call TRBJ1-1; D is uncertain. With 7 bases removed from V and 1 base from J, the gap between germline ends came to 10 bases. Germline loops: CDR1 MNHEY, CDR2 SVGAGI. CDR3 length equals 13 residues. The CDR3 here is CASKSSPNTEAFF. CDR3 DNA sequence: TGTGCCAGCAAATCTTCCCCGAACACTGAAGCTTTCTTT.

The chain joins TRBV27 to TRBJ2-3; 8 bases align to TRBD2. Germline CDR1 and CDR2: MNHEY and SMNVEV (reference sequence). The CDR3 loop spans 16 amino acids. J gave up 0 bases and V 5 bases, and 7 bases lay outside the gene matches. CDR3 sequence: CASSPGLGGSTDTQYF. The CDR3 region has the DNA TGTGCCAGCAGTCCGGGACTAGGGGGTAGCACAGATACGCAGTATTTT.

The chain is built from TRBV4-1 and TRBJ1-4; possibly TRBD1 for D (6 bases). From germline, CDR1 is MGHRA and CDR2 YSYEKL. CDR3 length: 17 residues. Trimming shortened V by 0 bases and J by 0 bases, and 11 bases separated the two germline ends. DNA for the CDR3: TGCGCCAGCAGCCAAGATCCAGGGGCCCCAACTAATGAAAAACTGTTTTTT. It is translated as CASSQDPGAPTNEKLFF.

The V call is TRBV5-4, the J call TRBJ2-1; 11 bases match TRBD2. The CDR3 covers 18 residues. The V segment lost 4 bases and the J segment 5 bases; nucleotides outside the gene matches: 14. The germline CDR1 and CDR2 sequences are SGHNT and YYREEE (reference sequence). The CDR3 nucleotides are TGTGCCAGCAGCCTAGGACTAGCGGGCCTGGGCGGGGACAATGAGCAGTTCTTC. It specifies CASSLGLAGLGGDNEQFF.

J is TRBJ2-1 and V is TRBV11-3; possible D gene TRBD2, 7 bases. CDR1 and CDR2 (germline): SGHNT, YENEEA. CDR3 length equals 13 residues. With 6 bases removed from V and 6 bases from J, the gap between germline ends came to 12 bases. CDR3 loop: CASRKRDTNEQFF. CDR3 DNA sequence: TGTGCCAGCAGAAAGCGGGACACCAATGAGCAGTTCTTC.

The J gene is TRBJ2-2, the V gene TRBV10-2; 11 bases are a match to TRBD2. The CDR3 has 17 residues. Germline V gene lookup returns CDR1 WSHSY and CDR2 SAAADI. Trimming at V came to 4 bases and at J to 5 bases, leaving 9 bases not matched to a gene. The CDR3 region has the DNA TGCGCCAGCAGTGGGGCTAGCGGGAGGTTAGGGACCGGGGAGCTGTTTTTT. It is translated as CASSGASGRLGTGELFF.

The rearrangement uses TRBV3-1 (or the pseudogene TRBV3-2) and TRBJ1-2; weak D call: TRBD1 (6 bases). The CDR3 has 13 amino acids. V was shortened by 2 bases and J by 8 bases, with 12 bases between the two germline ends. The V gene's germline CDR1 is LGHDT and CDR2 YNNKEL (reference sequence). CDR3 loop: CASSQSGRGGYTF. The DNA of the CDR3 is TGTGCCAGCAGCCAATCCGGGAGGGGGGGCTACACCTTC.

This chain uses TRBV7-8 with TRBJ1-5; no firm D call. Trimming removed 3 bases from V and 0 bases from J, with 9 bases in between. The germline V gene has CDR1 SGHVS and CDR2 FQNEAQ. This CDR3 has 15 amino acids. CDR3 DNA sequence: TGTGCCAGCAGCTTTAAAGGAGGTAGCAATCAGCCCCAGCATTTT. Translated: CASSFKGGSNQPQHF.

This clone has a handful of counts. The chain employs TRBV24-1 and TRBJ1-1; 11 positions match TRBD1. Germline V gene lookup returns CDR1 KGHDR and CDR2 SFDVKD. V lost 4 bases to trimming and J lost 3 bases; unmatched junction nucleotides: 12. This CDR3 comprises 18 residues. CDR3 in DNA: TGTGCCACCAGTGACAAACTGGGACAGGGGGTAAGGTACACTGAAGCTTTCTTT. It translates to CATSDKLGQGVRYTEAFF.

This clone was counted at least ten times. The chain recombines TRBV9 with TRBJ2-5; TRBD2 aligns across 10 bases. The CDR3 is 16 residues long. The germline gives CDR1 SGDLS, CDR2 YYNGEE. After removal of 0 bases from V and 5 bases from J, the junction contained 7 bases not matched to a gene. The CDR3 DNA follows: TGTGCCAGCAGCGTAGGGCCGGGACTAGCGCGGGAGACCCAGTACTTC. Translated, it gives CASSVGPGLARETQYF.

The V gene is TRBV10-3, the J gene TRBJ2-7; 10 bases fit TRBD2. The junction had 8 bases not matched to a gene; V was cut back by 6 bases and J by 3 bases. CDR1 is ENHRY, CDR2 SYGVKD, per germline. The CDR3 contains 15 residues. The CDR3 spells CAISSLAGVSYEQYF. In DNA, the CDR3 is TGTGCCATCAGCAGTCTAGCGGGAGTAAGCTACGAGCAGTACTTC.

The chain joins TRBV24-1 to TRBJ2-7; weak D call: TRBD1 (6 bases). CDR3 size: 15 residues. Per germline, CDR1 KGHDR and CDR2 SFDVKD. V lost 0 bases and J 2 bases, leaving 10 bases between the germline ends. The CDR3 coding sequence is TGTGCCACCAGTGATTTGGACAGGCCGACCTACGAGCAGTACTTC. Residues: CATSDLDRPTYEQYF.

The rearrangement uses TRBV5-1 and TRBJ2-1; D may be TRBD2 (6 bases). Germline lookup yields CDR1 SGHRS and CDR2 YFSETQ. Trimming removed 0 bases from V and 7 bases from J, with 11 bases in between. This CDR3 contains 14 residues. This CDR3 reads CASSLGDWKNEQFF. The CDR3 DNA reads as TGCGCCAGCAGCTTGGGGGACTGGAAAAATGAGCAGTTCTTC.

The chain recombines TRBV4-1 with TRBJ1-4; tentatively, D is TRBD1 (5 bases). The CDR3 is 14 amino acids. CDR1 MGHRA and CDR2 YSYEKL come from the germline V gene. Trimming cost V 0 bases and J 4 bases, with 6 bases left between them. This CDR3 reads CASSQDQGNEKLFF. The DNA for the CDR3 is TGCGCCAGCAGCCAAGATCAGGGTAATGAAAAACTGTTTTTT.

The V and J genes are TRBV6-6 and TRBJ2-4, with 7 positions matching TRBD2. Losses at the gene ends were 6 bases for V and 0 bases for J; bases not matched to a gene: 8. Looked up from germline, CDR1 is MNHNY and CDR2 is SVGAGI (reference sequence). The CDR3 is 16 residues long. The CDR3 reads CASSPPQRGAKNIQYF. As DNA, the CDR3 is TGTGCCAGCAGCCCACCCCAGCGGGGAGCCAAAAACATTCAGTACTTC.

Here the CDR3 reads CASSAGTGRTEAFF. The CDR3 region has the DNA TGTGCCAGCAGCGCCGGGACAGGGAGGACTGAAGCTTTCTTT. This chain uses TRBV5-6 with TRBJ1-1; 9 bases map to TRBD1. Unmatched junction bases numbered 6, after V lost 4 bases and J lost 5 bases. The CDR3 is made up of 14 amino acids. Germline V lookup: CDR1 SGHDT, CDR2 YYEEEE.

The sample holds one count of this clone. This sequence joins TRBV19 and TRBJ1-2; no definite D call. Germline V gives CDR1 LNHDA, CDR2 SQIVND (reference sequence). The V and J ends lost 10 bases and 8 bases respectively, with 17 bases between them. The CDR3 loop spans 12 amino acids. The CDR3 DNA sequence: TGTGCCACCGAGGGTGGGGATCGGGGCTACACCTTC. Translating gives CATEGGDRGYTF. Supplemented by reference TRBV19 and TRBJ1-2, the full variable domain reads DGGITQSPKYLFRKEGQNVTLSCEQNLNHDAMYWYRQDPGQGLRLIYYSQIVNDFQKGDIAEGYSVSREKKESFPLTVTSAQKNPTAFYLCATEGGDRGYTFGSGTRLTVV.

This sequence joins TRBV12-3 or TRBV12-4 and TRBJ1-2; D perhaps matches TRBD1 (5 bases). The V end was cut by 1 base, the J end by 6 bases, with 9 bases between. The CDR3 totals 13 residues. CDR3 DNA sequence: TGTGCCAGCAGTTTAGGGGGCGCGGATGGCTACACCTTC. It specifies CASSLGGADGYTF.